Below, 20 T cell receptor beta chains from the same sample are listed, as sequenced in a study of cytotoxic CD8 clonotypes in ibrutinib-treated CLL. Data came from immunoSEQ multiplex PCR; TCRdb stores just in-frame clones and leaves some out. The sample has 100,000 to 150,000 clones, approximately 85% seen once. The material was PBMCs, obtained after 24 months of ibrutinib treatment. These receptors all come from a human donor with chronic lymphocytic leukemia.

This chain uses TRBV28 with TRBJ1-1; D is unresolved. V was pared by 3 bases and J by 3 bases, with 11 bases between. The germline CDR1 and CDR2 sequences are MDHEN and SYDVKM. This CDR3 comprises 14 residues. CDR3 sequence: CASSLSTVYTEAFF. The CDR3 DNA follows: TGTGCCAGCAGTTTGAGTACGGTGTACACTGAAGCTTTCTTT.

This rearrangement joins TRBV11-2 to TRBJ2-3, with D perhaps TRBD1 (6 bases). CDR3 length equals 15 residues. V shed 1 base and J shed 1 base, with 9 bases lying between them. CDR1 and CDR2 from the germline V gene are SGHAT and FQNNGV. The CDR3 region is CASSLGRQGTDTQYF. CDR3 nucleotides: TGTGCCAGCAGCTTAGGTAGACAGGGCACAGATACGCAGTATTTT.

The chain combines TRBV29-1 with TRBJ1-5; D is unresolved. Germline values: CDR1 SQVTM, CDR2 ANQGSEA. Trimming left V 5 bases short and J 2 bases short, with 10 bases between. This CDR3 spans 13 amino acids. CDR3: CSVSTQGNQPQHF. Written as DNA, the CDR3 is TGCAGCGTTTCAACGCAGGGCAATCAGCCCCAGCATTTT.

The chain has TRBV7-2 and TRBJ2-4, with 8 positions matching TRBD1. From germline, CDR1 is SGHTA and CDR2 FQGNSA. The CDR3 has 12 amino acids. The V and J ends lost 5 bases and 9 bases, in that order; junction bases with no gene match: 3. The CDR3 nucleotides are TGTGCCAGCAGCCCCGACAGGGGCATTCAGTACTTC. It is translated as CASSPDRGIQYF.

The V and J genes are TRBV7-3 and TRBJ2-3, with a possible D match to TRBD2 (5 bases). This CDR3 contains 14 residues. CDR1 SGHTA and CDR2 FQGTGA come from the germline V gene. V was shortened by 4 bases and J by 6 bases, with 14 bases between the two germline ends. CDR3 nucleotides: TGTGCCAGCAGCTGGACGGGGAAGCTTGATACGCAGTATTTT. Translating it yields CASSWTGKLDTQYF.

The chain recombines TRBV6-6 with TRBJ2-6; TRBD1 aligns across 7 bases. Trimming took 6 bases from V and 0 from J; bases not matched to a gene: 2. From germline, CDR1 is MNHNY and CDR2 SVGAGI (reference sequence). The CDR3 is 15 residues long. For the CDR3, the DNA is TGTGCCAGCAGCTGGGACAGCTCTGGGGCCAACGTCCTGACTTTC. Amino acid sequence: CASSWDSSGANVLTF.

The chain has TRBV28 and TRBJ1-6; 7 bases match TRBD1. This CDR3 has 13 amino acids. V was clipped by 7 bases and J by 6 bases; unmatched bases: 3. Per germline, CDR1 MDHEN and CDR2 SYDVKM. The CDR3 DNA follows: TGTGCCAGCAAAGACAGGGTTAATTCACCCCTCCACTTT. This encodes CASKDRVNSPLHF. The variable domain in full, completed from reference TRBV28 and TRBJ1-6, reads DVKVTQSSRYLVKRTGEKVFLECVQDMDHENMFWYRQDPGLGLRLIYFSYDVKMKEKGDIPEGYSVSREKKERFSLILESASTNQTSMYLCASKDRVNSPLHFGNGTRLTVT.

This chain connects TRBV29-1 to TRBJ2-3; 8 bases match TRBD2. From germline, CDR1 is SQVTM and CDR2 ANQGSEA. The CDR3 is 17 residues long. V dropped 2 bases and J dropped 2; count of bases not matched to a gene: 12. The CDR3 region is CSVELSRGASITDTQYF. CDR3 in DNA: TGCAGCGTTGAACTGTCGCGGGGGGCCTCGATCACAGATACGCAGTATTTT.

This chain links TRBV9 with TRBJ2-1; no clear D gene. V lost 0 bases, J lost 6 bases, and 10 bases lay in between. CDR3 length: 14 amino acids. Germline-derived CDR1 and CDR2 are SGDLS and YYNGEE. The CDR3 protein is CASSVEPSGNEQFF. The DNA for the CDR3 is TGTGCCAGCAGCGTAGAGCCTAGTGGCAATGAGCAGTTCTTC.

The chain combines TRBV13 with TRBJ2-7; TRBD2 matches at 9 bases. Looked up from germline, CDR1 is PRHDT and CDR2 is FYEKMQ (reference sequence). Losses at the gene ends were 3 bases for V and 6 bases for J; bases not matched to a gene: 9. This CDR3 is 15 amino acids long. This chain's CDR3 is CASSFPGLAVGEQYF. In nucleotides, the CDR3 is TGTGCCAGCAGCTTTCCGGGACTAGCAGTCGGCGAGCAGTACTTC.

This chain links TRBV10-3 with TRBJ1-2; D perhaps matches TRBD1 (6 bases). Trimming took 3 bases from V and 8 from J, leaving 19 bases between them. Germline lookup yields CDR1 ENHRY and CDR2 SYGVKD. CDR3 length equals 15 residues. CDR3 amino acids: CAISDKGRGLYGYTF. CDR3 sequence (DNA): TGTGCCATCAGTGATAAGGGCAGGGGTTTGTACGGCTACACCTTC.

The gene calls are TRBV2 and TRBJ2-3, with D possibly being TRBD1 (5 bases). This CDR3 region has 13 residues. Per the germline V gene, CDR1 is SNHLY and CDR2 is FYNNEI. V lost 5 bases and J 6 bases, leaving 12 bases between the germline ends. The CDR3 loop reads CASSYLYRDTQYF. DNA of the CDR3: TGTGCCAGCAGTTACCTTTACAGGGATACGCAGTATTTT.

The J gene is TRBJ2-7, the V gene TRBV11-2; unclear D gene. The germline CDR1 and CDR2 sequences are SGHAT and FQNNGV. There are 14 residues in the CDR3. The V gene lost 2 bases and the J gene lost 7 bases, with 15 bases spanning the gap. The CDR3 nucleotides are TGTGCCAGCAGCTTACAACCCCAATTTGGGGAGCAGTACTTC. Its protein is CASSLQPQFGEQYF.

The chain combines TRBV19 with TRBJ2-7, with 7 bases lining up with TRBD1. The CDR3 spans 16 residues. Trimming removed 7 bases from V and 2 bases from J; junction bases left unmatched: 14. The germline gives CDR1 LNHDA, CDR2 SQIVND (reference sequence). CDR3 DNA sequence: TGTGCCAGTACCGAAGGACAGGACTCTCTCACCTACGAGCAGTACTTC. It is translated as CASTEGQDSLTYEQYF.

CDR3 loop: CASSLSIRLAGAVDTQYF. CDR3 in DNA: TGTGCCAGCAGCTTATCAATCAGACTAGCGGGAGCGGTAGATACGCAGTATTTT. This chain joins TRBV7-2 and TRBJ2-3; 12 positions agree with TRBD2. J was trimmed by 5 bases and V by 2 bases; bases with no gene match: 11. Germline loops: CDR1 SGHTA, CDR2 FQGNSA. This CDR3 is built from 18 residues. The variable domain in full, completed from reference TRBV7-2 and TRBJ2-3, reads GAGVSQSPSNKVTEKGKDVELRCDPISGHTALYWYRQSLGQGLEFLIYFQGNSAPDKSGLPSDRFSAERTGGSVSTLTIQRTQQEDSAVYLCASSLSIRLAGAVDTQYFGPGTRLTVL.

CDR3 DNA: TGTGCCAGCAGTCGACAGGGTTCGGTGAATGAGCAGTTCTTC. The encoded protein is CASSRQGSVNEQFF. V gene TRBV6-6 combines with J gene TRBJ2-1; TRBD1 agrees at 7 bases. In germline, CDR1 is MNHNY, CDR2 SVGAGI (reference sequence). V shed 5 bases, J shed 7 bases, and the junction held 8 bases outside the gene matches. The CDR3 extends over 14 amino acids.

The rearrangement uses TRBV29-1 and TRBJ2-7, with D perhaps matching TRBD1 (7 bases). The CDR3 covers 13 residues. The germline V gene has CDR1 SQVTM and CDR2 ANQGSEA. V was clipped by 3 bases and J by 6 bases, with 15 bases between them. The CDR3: CSVEGRGVGEQYF. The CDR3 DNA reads TGCAGCGTTGAGGGCAGGGGGGTTGGCGAGCAGTACTTC.

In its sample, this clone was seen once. The CDR3 sequence is CASSPQGSGGPRYSYNEQFF. The CDR3 nucleotides read TGTGCCAGTAGTCCCCAGGGTAGCGGGGGCCCTCGTTACTCCTACAATGAGCAGTTCTTC. This chain links TRBV19 with TRBJ2-1; TRBD2 agrees at 9 bases. Germline lookup yields CDR1 LNHDA and CDR2 SQIVND (reference sequence). The CDR3 sequence is 20 residues long. J was trimmed by 0 bases and V by 5 bases; bases with no gene match: 17.

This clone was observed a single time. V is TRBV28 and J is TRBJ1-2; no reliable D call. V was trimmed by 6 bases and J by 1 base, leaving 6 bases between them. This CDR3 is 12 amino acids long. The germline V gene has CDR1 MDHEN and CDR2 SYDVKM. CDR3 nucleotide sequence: TGTGCCAGCAGCACCCTTAACTATGGCTACACCTTC. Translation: CASSTLNYGYTF.

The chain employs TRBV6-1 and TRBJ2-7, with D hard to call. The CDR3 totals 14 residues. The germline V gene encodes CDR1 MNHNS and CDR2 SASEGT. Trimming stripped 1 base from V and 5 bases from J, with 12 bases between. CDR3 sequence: CASSEELGRDEQYF. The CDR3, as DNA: TGTGCCAGCAGTGAAGAACTCGGACGAGACGAGCAGTACTTC.